Below, 15 T cell receptor beta chains from the same sample are listed, as sequenced in a study of siplizumab effects on memory and regulatory T cells (dated 2019 in TCRdb). Library preparation used the immunoSEQ multiplex PCR assay. The table was pulled from immuneACCESS by TCRdb, which kept in-frame rearrangements only. Such tables lose some clones; where checked, under half of the loss comes from unresolved V genes, and the rest has no known cause. The sample has approximately 120,000 clones on record, approximately 92% of them singletons. Approximately 0.17% of the sample belongs to the ten largest clones. Sequenced material: non-Treg CD4+ T cells sorted from blood. The meaning of the sample's cell subset or site label: FACS-sorted unstimulated CD4+ non-regulatory T cells. Receptors were obtained from a human donor in good health.

V and J are TRBV18 and TRBJ1-2; tentative D call: TRBD1 (6 bases). The length of the CDR3 is 12 residues. The germline V gene has CDR1 KGHSH and CDR2 LQKENI. Between the trimmed V and J ends, which lost 6 bases and 4 bases, there was a span of 9 bases. The CDR3 region has the DNA TGTGCCAGCTCTCCAGGGGCCTATGGCTACACCTTC. This sequence encodes CASSPGAYGYTF. The full variable domain, in which reference TRBV18 and TRBJ1-2 provide the parts outside the CDR3, is NAGVMQNPRHLVRRRGQEARLRCSPMKGHSHVYWYRQLPEEGLKFMVYLQKENIIDESGMPKERFSAEFPKEGPSILRIQQVVRGDSAAYFCASSPGAYGYTFGSGTRLTVV.

This chain uses TRBV28 with TRBJ1-2; the match to TRBD1 covers 7 bases. This CDR3 comprises 13 residues. Germline loops: CDR1 MDHEN, CDR2 SYDVKM. V shed 7 bases and J 2 bases; nucleotides not matched to a gene: 4. CDR3 protein: CASTAGQNYGYTF. DNA for the CDR3: TGTGCCAGCACCGCGGGACAGAACTATGGCTACACCTTC.

The CDR3 sequence: CAISYPSGVAEQFF. Written as DNA, the CDR3 is TGTGCCATCTCATATCCTAGCGGGGTGGCTGAGCAGTTCTTC. This sequence joins TRBV10-3 and TRBJ2-1; 9 bases match TRBD2. The CDR3 runs 14 residues. Germline V gives CDR1 ENHRY, CDR2 SYGVKD. V was pared by 8 bases and J by 9 bases, with 11 bases of the junction left unmatched.

The chain employs TRBV9 and TRBJ2-3; D is unclear. The CDR3 sequence is 15 residues long. V lost 3 bases and J lost 1, with 12 bases in between. Germline CDR1 is SGDLS and CDR2 is YYNGEE. This CDR3 is CASSGDAKGTDTQYF. The DNA for the CDR3 is TGTGCCAGCAGCGGAGATGCTAAAGGCACAGATACGCAGTATTTT.

The J gene is TRBJ2-5, the V gene TRBV11-3, with D tentatively TRBD1 or TRBD2 (5 bases each). The DNA end lines up better with TRBJ2-7; the J call may be wrong. CDR3 size: 14 residues. The germline CDR1 and CDR2 sequences are SGHNT and YENEEA. The CDR3 region has the DNA TGTGCCAGCAGCCTCGGGGACGGACCCTACGAGCAGTACTTC. Translating it yields CASSLGDGPYEQYF.

CDR3 sequence: CASSSTGGGFEKLFF. The CDR3 DNA sequence: TGTGCCAGCAGTTCGACAGGGGGCGGTTTTGAAAAACTGTTTTTT. This sequence joins TRBV27 and TRBJ1-4, with 10 positions matching TRBD1. CDR1 is MNHEY, CDR2 SMNVEV, per germline (reference sequence). The junction had 6 bases not matched to a gene; V was cut back by 4 bases and J by 7 bases. The CDR3 is 15 amino acids.

This chain's CDR3 is CASSVLGLQETQYF. CDR3 nucleotide sequence: TGTGCCAGCAGCGTCCTGGGGCTCCAAGAGACCCAGTACTTC. The chain combines TRBV9 with TRBJ2-5; D perhaps matches TRBD1 (5 bases). This CDR3 has 14 residues. From germline, CDR1 is SGDLS and CDR2 YYNGEE. With 2 bases removed from V and 1 base from J, the gap between germline ends came to 9 bases.

The chain couples TRBV5-1 to TRBJ2-7, with TRBD2 as a possible D gene (5 bases). Per the germline V gene, CDR1 is SGHRS and CDR2 is YFSETQ. CDR3 size: 15 residues. V shed 4 bases and J shed 3 bases, with 17 bases lying between them. For the CDR3, the DNA is TGCGCCAGCAGCCTGGACGGACGGGGATTCTACGAGCAGTACTTC. This gives the protein CASSLDGRGFYEQYF.

This chain joins TRBV27 and TRBJ2-1; 9 bases align to TRBD2. The V gene end was trimmed by 6 bases and the J gene end by 3 bases; junction bases not matched to a gene: 6. Germline CDR1 and CDR2: MNHEY and SMNVEV (reference sequence). CDR3 length: 15 amino acids. Written as DNA, the CDR3 is TGTGCCAGCAGCACCCGACTAGCGGACTACAATGAGCAGTTCTTC. This codes for CASSTRLADYNEQFF.

This clone has just one count. This sequence joins TRBV6-5 and TRBJ1-1; D is perhaps TRBD1 (5 bases). In germline, CDR1 is MNHEY, CDR2 SVGAGI. The V gene lost 2 bases and the J gene lost 11 bases, with 15 bases spanning the gap. The CDR3 runs to 13 residues. The CDR3 nucleotides read TGTGCCAGCAGTTACGGGACCGTGGGGTCGGCTTTCTTT. Protein product: CASSYGTVGSAFF.

The V and J genes are TRBV4-2 and TRBJ2-2, with TRBD2 matching over 10 bases. The ends lost 2 bases at V and 2 bases at J; junction bases unmatched: 5. The germline gives CDR1 LGHNA, CDR2 YNFKEQ. The CDR3 contains 17 residues. CDR3 nucleotide sequence: TGTGCCAGCAGCCAACCGAGCGGGGGGGAAAACACCGGGGAGCTGTTTTTT. Residues: CASSQPSGGENTGELFF.

This sequence joins TRBV5-1 and TRBJ2-5; 9 positions agree with TRBD1. From germline, CDR1 is SGHRS and CDR2 YFSETQ. J gave up 5 bases and V 7 bases, and 9 bases lay outside the gene matches. This CDR3 comprises 14 residues. For the CDR3, the DNA is TGCGCCAGCGGACTAGTGACAGGGGGTGAGACCCAGTACTTC. Translating it yields CASGLVTGGETQYF.

CDR3: CSVGRGGGLGKGGANVLTF. The CDR3 DNA reads as TGCAGCGTGGGCCGAGGAGGGGGCCTCGGTAAAGGTGGGGCCAACGTCCTGACTTTC. The rearrangement joins TRBV29-1 to TRBJ2-6, with a tentative D call TRBD1 (7 bases). V gave up 6 bases and J gave up 3 bases, with 27 bases separating them. Germline CDR1 SQVTM, CDR2 ANQGSEA. The length of the CDR3 is 19 residues. The whole variable domain, remainder taken from reference TRBV29-1 and TRBJ2-6, is SAVISQKPSRDICQRGTSLTIQCQVDSQVTMMFWYRQQPGQSLTLIATANQGSEATYESGFVIDKFPISRPNLTFSTLTVSNMSPEDSSIYLCSVGRGGGLGKGGANVLTFGAGSRLTVL.

This chain joins TRBV27 and TRBJ1-5; D may be TRBD1 (5 bases). The germline V and J ends were trimmed by 7 bases and 0 bases, with 10 bases remaining between them. Germline V CDR1 and CDR2: MNHEY, SMNVEV (reference sequence). CDR3 length equals 14 residues. The CDR3 is CASKSRVSNQPQHF. The CDR3 DNA reads TGTGCCAGCAAATCCAGGGTTAGCAATCAGCCCCAGCATTTT.

The CDR3 region has the DNA TGTGCCAGCAGCTGGCCTAGCGGGGACTCCTACAATGAGCAGTTCTTC. Translated, it gives CASSWPSGDSYNEQFF. The V gene is TRBV5-4, the J gene TRBJ2-1, with 9 bases matching TRBD2. Germline V lookup: CDR1 SGHNT, CDR2 YYREEE (reference sequence). The J segment lost 0 bases and the V segment lost 3 bases, leaving 4 bases of the junction unmatched. This CDR3 is 16 amino acids long.